This TCR beta chain is from a study of blood T cell repertoires in COVID-19. Study information: Some COVID-19 samples were acute and others convalescent; all came from the United States, Italy and Spain. Sample material is recorded as cDNA or gDNA derived from T cells, B-cell-depleted T cells, or PBMCs.

The J segment lost 3 bases and the V segment lost 6 bases, leaving 4 bases of the junction unmatched. Germline values: CDR1 SNHLY, CDR2 FYNNEI. The CDR3 contains 15 residues. Per the authors' pipeline: Estimated nucleated cell counts came from reference gene primer amplification. Profiling relied on immunoSEQ multiplex PCR, and the TCRdb table lists in-frame clones only, not all of them. The V and J calls and clone size are taken from that table; D and trimming were inferred from the DNA. This table holds some 210,000 clones, about 81% found once. Participants reported their clinical history, and cohort assignment relied on those reports.

The sequence came from a man between 35 and 55 years old who had recovered from COVID-19. This chain connects TRBV2 to TRBJ2-5, with TRBD2 matching 13 bases. The specimen was PBMCs or T cells enriched from blood (not recorded which). CDR3 protein: CASRRTSGGKETQYF. The CDR3 DNA is TGTGCCAGCAGACGGACTAGCGGGGGTAAAGAGACCCAGTACTTC.